This is a list of T cell receptor beta chains from one sample in a study of technical replicates of blood from several donors. Assay: immunoSEQ multiplex PCR; the TCRdb copy retains only in-frame clones and omits some. Of roughly 80,000 clones in the sample, 75% to 90% were seen once. The source material was T cells isolated from PBMCs. The receptors were sampled from a human donor in good health. Each CDR3 is given with its conserved first and last residue. D genes are given only for firm matches. Clone size, where shown, is once, few, many, or a class for clones that have expanded.

j_call: TRBJ2-1
v_call: TRBV5-6
clone_size: NA
d_call: TRBD1
cdr3_nt: TGTGCCAGCAGCTTGTTGAGGGGGCGCCATGAGCAGTTCTTC
cdr3_aa: CASSLLRGRHEQFF

j_call: TRBJ2-1
v_call: TRBV7-2
clone_size: NA
d_call: NA
cdr3_nt: TGTGCCAGCAGCTTAGTAGCCGGGACTCGTCGAATGGGACAGTTCTTC
cdr3_aa: CASSLVAGTRRMGQFF

j_call: TRBJ2-3
v_call: TRBV18
clone_size: once
d_call: NA
cdr3_nt: TGTGCCAGCTCACCAAGGACAATCACAGATACGCAGTATTTT
cdr3_aa: CASSPRTITDTQYF

j_call: TRBJ2-7
v_call: TRBV27
clone_size: NA
d_call: NA
cdr3_nt: TGTGCCAGCAGTTTATCGGGCAGCTACGAGCAGTACTTC
cdr3_aa: CASSLSGSYEQYF

j_call: TRBJ2-1
v_call: TRBV5-1
clone_size: NA
d_call: NA
cdr3_nt: TGCGCCAGCAGCCCCGAAAGTTCTAAGCGATCGGCAAGTGAGCAGTTCTTC
cdr3_aa: CASSPESSKRSASEQFF

j_call: TRBJ2-5
v_call: TRBV15
clone_size: NA
d_call: NA
cdr3_nt: TGTGCCACCAGCAGAGATCTAACGAGCCAAGAGACCCAGTACTTC
cdr3_aa: CATSRDLTSQETQYF

j_call: TRBJ2-5
v_call: TRBV10-3
clone_size: NA
d_call: NA
cdr3_nt: TGTGCCATCAACCCGGGACTGCAAAAAGAGACCCAGTACTTC
cdr3_aa: CAINPGLQKETQYF

j_call: TRBJ2-5
v_call: TRBV29-1
clone_size: NA
d_call: TRBD1
cdr3_nt: TGCAGCGATACAGGGGGCGAGGGGACCCAGTACTTC
cdr3_aa: CSDTGGEGTQYF

j_call: TRBJ1-3
v_call: TRBV18
clone_size: NA
d_call: NA
cdr3_nt: TGTGCCAGCTCACCCGGGACATCCTACTCTGGAAACACCATATATTTT
cdr3_aa: CASSPGTSYSGNTIYF

j_call: TRBJ2-3
v_call: TRBV13
clone_size: NA
d_call: NA
cdr3_nt: TGTGCCAGCAGCTTAGACAGGGTCGGCACAGATACGCAGTATTTT
cdr3_aa: CASSLDRVGTDTQYF